A selection of T cell receptor beta chains follows, all from one sample in a study of shared clonotypes between healthy human individuals. Clones were read by immunoSEQ multiplex PCR, and TCRdb kept only the in-frame ones, dropping some. The sample records millions of clones, approximately 90% being singletons. Sequencing used naive CD4+ T cells sorted from blood. The receptor source for this set is a man younger than 35 in good health. Each CDR3 is given with its conserved first and last residue. The D gene is left open where the match is weak. Size tells how often a clone was seen (once, few, many) or the class of an expanded clone, and some rows leave it out.

clone_size | d_call | j_call | cdr3_length | v_call | cdr3_aa | cdr3_nt
NA | NA | TRBJ1-4 | 14 | TRBV6-5 | CASKGWQGNEKLFF | TGTGCCAGCAAAGGATGGCAGGGGAATGAAAAACTGTTTTTT
NA | NA | TRBJ2-2 | 17 | TRBV13 | CASSALSRSNSGGELFF | TGTGCCAGCAGCGCCCTCTCACGTTCAAACTCCGGGGGGGAGCTGTTTTTT
NA | NA | TRBJ2-3 | 14 | TRBV19 | CASSISTQADTQYF | TGTGCCAGTAGTATTTCTACTCAGGCGGATACGCAGTATTTT
NA | TRBD1 | TRBJ2-1 | 15 | TRBV7-2 | CASSLVGDRGNEQFF | TGTGCCAGCAGCTTAGTAGGTGACAGGGGCAATGAGCAGTTCTTC
NA | NA | TRBJ2-3 | 12 | TRBV19 | CASSIQGDTQYF | TGTGCCAGTAGTATACAGGGGGATACGCAGTATTTT
NA | TRBD2 | TRBJ2-5 | 14 | TRBV14 | CASSETSGQETQYF | TGTGCCAGCAGCGAAACTAGCGGGCAAGAGACCCAGTACTTC
NA | TRBD2 | TRBJ2-7 | 15 | TRBV5-4 | CASSIRTSATYEQYF | TGTGCCAGCAGCATCCGGACTAGCGCTACCTACGAGCAGTACTTC
NA | TRBD1 | TRBJ2-2 | 16 | TRBV5-6 | CASSETGTGVTGELFF | TGTGCCAGCAGCGAGACCGGGACAGGGGTCACCGGGGAGCTGTTTTTT
once | TRBD1 | TRBJ1-2 | 17 | TRBV5-1 | CASSLAPTGGANYGYTF | TGCGCCAGCAGCTTGGCCCCGACAGGGGGCGCCAACTATGGCTACACCTTC
NA | NA | TRBJ2-6 | 16 | TRBV19 | CASRTDSHSGANVLTF | TGTGCCAGTAGAACCGACAGCCACTCTGGGGCCAACGTCCTGACTTTC
NA | NA | TRBJ2-7 | 15 | TRBV14 | CASSQGRGQSYEQYF | TGTGCCAGCAGCCAAGGCCGGGGCCAATCGTACGAGCAGTACTTC
NA | TRBD2 | TRBJ2-7 | 17 | TRBV28 | CASSQTGTSGSGYEQYF | TGTGCCAGCAGTCAAACCGGGACTAGCGGGAGTGGGTACGAGCAGTACTTC
NA | NA | TRBJ1-5 | 17 | TRBV18 | CASSLFTAPGSNQPQHF | TGTGCCAGCTCGCTGTTTACAGCGCCCGGTAGCAATCAGCCCCAGCATTTT
NA | NA | TRBJ2-7 | 13 | TRBV6-6 | CASSYGQIYEQYF | TGTGCCAGCAGTTACGGGCAGATCTACGAGCAGTACTTC
NA | NA | TRBJ2-4 | 15 | TRBV2 | CASYHPGEAKNIQYF | TGTGCCAGCTACCACCCTGGGGAAGCCAAAAACATTCAGTACTTC
NA | TRBD2 | TRBJ2-1 | 17 | TRBV5-1 | CASSLAGSGSSYNEQFF | TGCGCCAGCAGCTTGGCCGGTAGCGGGAGTTCCTACAATGAGCAGTTCTTC
NA | NA | TRBJ1-1 | 13 | TRBV6-1 | CASSGLSNTEAFF | TGTGCCAGCAGTGGACTCAGTAACACTGAAGCTTTCTTT
once | NA | TRBJ2-3 | 15 | TRBV11-3 | CASSLDGSGADTQYF | TGTGCCAGCAGCTTAGATGGTTCAGGGGCAGATACGCAGTATTTT
NA | NA | TRBJ2-3 | 13 | TRBV5-6 | CASRQGLTDTQYF | TGTGCCAGCAGGCAGGGGCTCACAGATACGCAGTATTTT
NA | TRBD2 | TRBJ2-1 | 14 | TRBV30 | CAWSSLAGAQEQFF | TGTGCCTGGAGTTCCCTAGCGGGAGCGCAGGAGCAGTTCTTC
NA | TRBD1 | TRBJ2-2 | 15 | TRBV10-1 | CASSQGQRNTGELFF | TGCGCCAGCAGCCAGGGACAGAGGAACACCGGGGAGCTGTTTTTT
NA | NA | TRBJ2-7 | 12 | TRBV7-2 | CASSLTWYEQYF | TGTGCCAGCAGCTTAACTTGGTACGAGCAGTACTTC
NA | NA | TRBJ1-2 | 14 | TRBV7-2 | CASSLVGGNYGYTF | TGTGCCAGCAGCTTAGTCGGGGGGAACTATGGCTACACCTTC
NA | NA | TRBJ2-4 | 14 | TRBV10-1 | CASRKGSAKNIQYF | TGCGCCAGCAGGAAGGGCTCAGCCAAAAACATTCAGTACTTC
NA | NA | TRBJ2-1 | 15 | TRBV5-1 | CASSLAGGGGHEQFF | TGCGCCAGCAGCTTGGCTGGGGGCGGTGGCCATGAGCAGTTCTTC
few | NA | TRBJ2-5 | 13 | TRBV10-1 | CASSESKQETQYF | TGCGCCAGCAGTGAGTCAAAGCAAGAGACCCAGTACTTC
NA | TRBD2 | TRBJ2-3 | 15 | TRBV11-2 | CASSLGLGSTDTQYF | TGTGCCAGCAGCTTGGGACTAGGAAGCACAGATACGCAGTATTTT
NA | NA | TRBJ1-5 | 15 | TRBV28 | CASSRGPTSNQPQHF | TGTGCCAGCAGTCGGGGGCCAACCAGCAATCAGCCCCAGCATTTT
NA | TRBD1 | TRBJ2-2 | 16 | TRBV27 | CASSGGTGANTGELFF | TGTGCCAGCAGTGGGGGGACAGGAGCAAACACCGGGGAGCTGTTTTTT
NA | NA | TRBJ2-3 | 11 | TRBV10-1 | CASGGTDTQYF | TGCGCCAGCGGAGGAACGGATACGCAGTATTTT
NA | TRBD2 | TRBJ2-3 | 16 | TRBV5-1 | CASSPRLAGLTDTQYF | TGCGCCAGCAGCCCCCGACTAGCGGGACTCACAGATACGCAGTATTTT
NA | NA | TRBJ2-1 | 14 | TRBV6-5 | CASSYSNRVNEQFF | TGTGCCAGCAGTTACTCGAACAGAGTAAATGAGCAGTTCTTC
NA | NA | TRBJ1-6 | 16 | TRBV5-6 | CASSLVGQVRDSPLHF | TGTGCCAGCAGCTTGGTGGGACAAGTGAGGGATTCACCCCTCCACTTT